This TCR beta chain was documented in a study of cytomegalovirus exposure and HLA in healthy donors. Whole-study results and caveats: Cytomegalovirus association was assigned to about 150 TCR beta chains.

Sequencing used immunoSEQ multiplex PCR; TCRdb keeps in-frame clones, though not all of them. The table lists roughly 100,000 clones, about 95% of them singletons. With regard to this clone: Its antigen remains unknown.

The CDR3 has 15 amino acids. CDR1 and CDR2 (germline): GTSNPN, SVGIG (reference sequence). V lost 0 bases, J lost 2 bases, and 13 bases lay in between. The gene calls are TRBV30 and TRBJ1-1; D remains unclear. This sequence was found in a young woman in good health and CMV-seronegative. Material: PBMCs. CDR3 residues: CAWSVKRVFNTEAFF. In DNA form, the CDR3 reads TGTGCCTGGAGTGTAAAGCGTGTATTCAACACTGAAGCTTTCTTT.